The sequence of this TCR beta chain was determined in a study of OX40 agonist ivuxolimab in advanced cancers. Here immunoSEQ multiplex PCR was the method, and the copy in TCRdb shows in-frame clones only, minus some. Of tens of thousands of clones detected, around nine tenths appear once; the ten largest clones hold roughly 2.5%. V lost 1 base to trimming and J lost 1 base, with 11 bases between them. Germline assignment: CDR1 SEHNR and CDR2 FQNEAQ (reference sequence). There are 15 residues in the CDR3. This receptor was taken from an adult with an advanced solid tumor such as melanoma, head and neck, liver or kidney cancer. This sequence joins TRBV7-9 and TRBJ2-7; tentative D call: TRBD1 (6 bases). This specimen consisted of CD4+ or CD8+ T cells sorted from blood, obtained in a trial of the OX40 agonist ivuxolimab. The CDR3, as DNA: TGTGCCAGCAGCTTAGGACAGGTGGTTTCCTACGAGCAGTACTTC. Translated, it gives CASSLGQVVSYEQYF.